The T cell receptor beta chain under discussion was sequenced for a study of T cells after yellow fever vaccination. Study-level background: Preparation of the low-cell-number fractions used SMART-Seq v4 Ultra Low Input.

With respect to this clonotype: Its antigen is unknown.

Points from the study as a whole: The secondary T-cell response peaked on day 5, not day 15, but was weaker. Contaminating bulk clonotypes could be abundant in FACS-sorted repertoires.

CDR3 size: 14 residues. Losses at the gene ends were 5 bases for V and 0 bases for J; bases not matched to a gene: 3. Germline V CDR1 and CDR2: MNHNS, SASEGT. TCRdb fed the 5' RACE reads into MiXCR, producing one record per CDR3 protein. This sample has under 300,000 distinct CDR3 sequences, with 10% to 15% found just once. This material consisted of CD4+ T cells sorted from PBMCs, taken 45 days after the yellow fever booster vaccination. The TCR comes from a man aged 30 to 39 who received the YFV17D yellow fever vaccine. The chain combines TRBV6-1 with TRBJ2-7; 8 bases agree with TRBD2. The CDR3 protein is CASSQTSASYEQYF. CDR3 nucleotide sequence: TGTGCCAGCAGTCAGACTAGCGCCTCCTACGAGCAGTACTTC.